This TCR beta chain was documented in a study of blood T cell repertoires in COVID-19. The table came from immunoSEQ multiplex PCR; TCRdb's copy has only in-frame clones and leaves some out. In the table there are approximately 350,000 clones, about 90% of which are singletons. This CDR3 has 14 amino acids. The V segment lost 5 bases and the J segment 6 bases; nucleotides outside the gene matches: 7. Germline-derived CDR1 and CDR2 are MDHEN and SYDVKM. Patients of the Seattle cohort, enrolled during active infection, were followed longitudinally. The sequenced sample consisted of peripheral blood. This TCR was sampled from a woman in her 30s with COVID-19, enrolled during active disease. This rearrangement joins TRBV28 to TRBJ1-2; 9 positions match TRBD1. CDR3 nucleotides: TGTGCCAGCAGTCTAGGGACAGGGTTGGATGGCTACACCTTC. Encoded protein: CASSLGTGLDGYTF.